This T cell receptor beta chain was obtained from a study of blood T cell repertoires in COVID-19. Study at large: Spain, Italy and the United States supplied samples that represented acute and convalescent COVID-19.

With 3 bases clipped from V and 2 bases from J, the junction kept 12 bases outside the gene matches. Germline V CDR1 and CDR2: SGHNT, YYREEE (reference sequence). This CDR3 has 17 amino acids. The method was immunoSEQ multiplex PCR; TCRdb's version includes in-frame clones alone and lacks a portion of them. The table includes over 120,000 clones, about 80% detected once. The sequencing sample was made of PBMCs or T cells enriched from blood (not recorded which). The V and J genes are TRBV5-4 and TRBJ2-3; 7 positions match TRBD2. This sequence was found in a woman aged 45-59 years who had recovered from COVID-19. This CDR3 is CASSSGGYAKLTDTQYF. The CDR3 bases are TGTGCCAGCAGCTCCGGGGGGTACGCCAAACTCACAGATACGCAGTATTTT. The variable domain in full, with the rest retrieved from reference TRBV5-4 and TRBJ2-3, is ETGVTQSPTHLIKTRGQQVTLRCSSQSGHNTVSWYQQALGQGPQFIFQYYREEENGRGNFPPRFSGLQFPNYSSELNVNALELDDSALYLCASSSGGYAKLTDTQYFGPGTRLTVL.